Listed below are T cell receptor beta chains from one sample, sequenced in a study of beta chain features in type 1 diabetes. Sequenced by immunoSEQ multiplex PCR; TCRdb stores in-frame clones only, minus some. In the table there are over 150,000 clones, 10% of which are singletons. Sequencing input: central memory CD4+ T cells from blood. The receptors derive from a young man with type 1 diabetes. Both conserved end residues are part of each CDR3. A D gene is named only where the DNA matches it firmly. Clone sizes are given selectively: once, few, many, or a class where the clone is expanded.

-	-	TRBJ2-1	TRBV28	CASSSIARGQHNEQFF	TGTGCCAGCAGTTCCATAGCCAGGGGTCAGCACAATGAGCAGTTCTTC
many	-	TRBJ2-3	TRBV4-2	CASSQTSGGSHSDTQYF	TGTGCCAGCAGCCAAACCTCCGGGGGAAGTCATTCAGATACGCAGTATTTT
-	-	TRBJ1-1	TRBV28	CASSRAGGEWTEAFF	TGTGCCAGCAGTCGCGCGGGCGGAGAATGGACTGAAGCTTTCTTT
few	-	TRBJ2-6	TRBV7-3	CASSLVARGAGANVLTF	TGTGCCAGCAGCTTGGTTGCTCGGGGAGCTGGGGCCAACGTCCTGACTTTC
-	-	TRBJ1-5	TRBV21-1	CASRLDRGDQPQHF	TGTGCCAGCAGGTTGGACAGGGGCGATCAGCCCCAGCATTTT
-	-	TRBJ2-7	TRBV14	CASSQEEGWRSGEQYF	TGTGCCAGCAGCCAAGAAGAGGGATGGCGCTCGGGCGAGCAGTACTTC
-	TRBD2	TRBJ2-1	TRBV28	CASSFISGGGYEQFF	TGTGCCAGCAGTTTTATATCCGGGGGGGGCTATGAGCAGTTCTTC
-	-	TRBJ2-1	TRBV11-2	CASSLGSSAYEQFF	TGTGCCAGCAGCCTAGGGTCTAGCGCATATGAGCAGTTCTTC
-	TRBD1	TRBJ1-1	TRBV5-1	CASSLSATGAVSEAFF	TGCGCCAGCAGCTTGTCGGCAACAGGGGCCGTAAGTGAAGCTTTCTTT
few	-	TRBJ2-7	TRBV27	CASSPFQGYEQYF	TGTGCCAGCAGTCCTTTTCAGGGATACGAGCAGTACTTC
few	TRBD2	TRBJ2-3	TRBV7-2	CASSTLHLAGAQYF	TGTGCCAGCAGCACCCTTCACTTAGCGGGGGCGCAGTATTTT
few	-	TRBJ2-3	TRBV9	CASTPLERADTQYF	TGTGCCAGCACCCCACTGGAGCGTGCAGATACGCAGTATTTT
few	-	TRBJ1-2	TRBV27	CASSIDRTYGYTF	TGTGCCAGCAGTATTGACAGGACCTATGGCTACACCTTC
-	-	TRBJ2-1	TRBV28	CASSTSSNEQFF	TGTGCCAGCAGCACTAGTAGCAATGAGCAGTTCTTC
-	TRBD2	TRBJ2-1	TRBV19	CASSRVGLAESSYNEQFF	TGTGCCAGTAGTAGGGTCGGGCTAGCGGAGAGCTCCTACAATGAGCAGTTCTTC
few	TRBD2	TRBJ2-1	TRBV4-2	CASSQGREGQSGEQFF	TGTGCCAGCAGCCAAGGACGGGAGGGCCAATCGGGTGAGCAGTTCTTC
few	-	TRBJ1-2	TRBV18	CASSPSPRQAGYTF	TGTGCCAGCTCACCATCCCCTAGACAGGCTGGCTACACCTTC
few	TRBD1	TRBJ2-2	TRBV11-2	CASTLRGGADPGELFF	TGTGCCAGCACCTTACGAGGGGGCGCGGACCCCGGGGAGCTGTTTTTT
many	TRBD2	TRBJ2-1	TRBV6-5	CASSYETSASYNEQFF	TGTGCCAGCAGTTACGAGACTAGCGCTTCCTACAATGAGCAGTTCTTC
few	TRBD1	TRBJ2-1	TRBV29-1	CSVWGTGMDEQFF	TGCAGCGTTTGGGGGACAGGGATGGATGAGCAGTTCTTC
-	-	TRBJ2-5	TRBV11-2	CASSLGAVETQYF	TGTGCCAGCAGCTTAGGAGCTGTAGAGACCCAGTACTTC
-	-	TRBJ2-7	TRBV9	CASSVGPGAIGEQYF	TGTGCCAGCAGCGTAGGGCCAGGGGCGATCGGGGAGCAGTACTTC
-	-	TRBJ2-5	TRBV13	CASSRLVRQETQYF	TGTGCCAGCAGCCGTTTGGTGAGGCAAGAGACCCAGTACTTC
few	-	TRBJ1-4	TRBV11-2	CASSFGQYEKLFF	TGTGCCAGCAGCTTTGGGCAATATGAAAAACTGTTTTTT